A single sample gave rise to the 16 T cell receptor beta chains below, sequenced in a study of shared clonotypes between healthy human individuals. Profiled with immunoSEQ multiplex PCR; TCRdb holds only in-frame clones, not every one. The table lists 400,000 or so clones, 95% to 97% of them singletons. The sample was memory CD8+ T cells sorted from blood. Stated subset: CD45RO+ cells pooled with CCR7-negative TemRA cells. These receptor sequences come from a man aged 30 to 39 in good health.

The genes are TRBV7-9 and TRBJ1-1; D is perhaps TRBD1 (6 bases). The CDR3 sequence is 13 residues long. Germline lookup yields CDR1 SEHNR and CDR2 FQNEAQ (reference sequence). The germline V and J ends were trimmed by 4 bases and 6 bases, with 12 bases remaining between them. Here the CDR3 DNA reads TGTGCCAGCAGCTCAGGGGTTGTCGCTGAAGCTTTCTTT. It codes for CASSSGVVAEAFF.

CDR3 amino acids: CAISEFGTSGRPDTQYF. The CDR3 DNA follows: TGTGCCATCAGTGAGTTTGGGACTAGCGGGAGGCCAGATACGCAGTATTTT. This chain uses TRBV10-3 with TRBJ2-3, with 15 bases that match TRBD2. Germline CDR1 and CDR2: ENHRY and SYGVKD. This CDR3 comprises 17 residues. Trimming removed 1 base from V and 4 bases from J; junction bases left unmatched: 3.

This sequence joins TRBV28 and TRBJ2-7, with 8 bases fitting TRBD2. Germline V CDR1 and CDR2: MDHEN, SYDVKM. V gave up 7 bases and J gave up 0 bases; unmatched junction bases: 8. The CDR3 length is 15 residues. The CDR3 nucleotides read TGTGCCAGCATCGGTAGCGGGACTGGCTCCTACGAGCAGTACTTC. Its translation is CASIGSGTGSYEQYF.

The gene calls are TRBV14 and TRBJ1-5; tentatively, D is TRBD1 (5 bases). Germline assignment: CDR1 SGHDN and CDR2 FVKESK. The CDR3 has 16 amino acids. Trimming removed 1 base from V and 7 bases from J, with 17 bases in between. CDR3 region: CASSQVGRIYRQPQHF. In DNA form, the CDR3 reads TGTGCCAGCAGCCAAGTGGGACGGATTTATCGGCAGCCCCAGCATTTT. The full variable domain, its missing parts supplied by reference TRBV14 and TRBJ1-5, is EAGVTQFPSHSVIEKGQTVTLRCDPISGHDNLYWYRRVMGKEIKFLLHFVKESKQDESGMPNNRFLAERTGGTYSTLKVQPAELEDSGVYFCASSQVGRIYRQPQHFGDGTRLSIL.

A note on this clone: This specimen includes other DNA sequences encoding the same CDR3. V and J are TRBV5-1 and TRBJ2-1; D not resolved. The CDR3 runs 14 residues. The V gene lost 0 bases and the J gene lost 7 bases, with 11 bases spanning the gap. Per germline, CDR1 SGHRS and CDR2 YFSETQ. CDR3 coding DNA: TGCGCCAGCAGCTTGGTGTCGGGTGGGAATGAGCAGTTCTTC. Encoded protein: CASSLVSGGNEQFF.

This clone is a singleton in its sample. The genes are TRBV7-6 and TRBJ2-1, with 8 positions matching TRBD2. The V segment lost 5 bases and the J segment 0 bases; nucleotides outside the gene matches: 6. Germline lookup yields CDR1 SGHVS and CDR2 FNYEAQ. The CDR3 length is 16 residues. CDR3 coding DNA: TGTGCCAGCAGCGGCCAACTAGCGGCCTCCTACAATGAGCAGTTCTTC. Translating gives CASSGQLAASYNEQFF.

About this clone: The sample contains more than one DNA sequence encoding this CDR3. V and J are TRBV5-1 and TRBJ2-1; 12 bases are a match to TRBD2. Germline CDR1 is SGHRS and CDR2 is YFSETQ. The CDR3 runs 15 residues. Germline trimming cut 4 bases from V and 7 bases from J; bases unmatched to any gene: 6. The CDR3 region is CASSLLAGGGNEQFF. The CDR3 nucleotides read TGCGCCAGCAGCCTACTAGCGGGAGGTGGAAATGAGCAGTTCTTC.

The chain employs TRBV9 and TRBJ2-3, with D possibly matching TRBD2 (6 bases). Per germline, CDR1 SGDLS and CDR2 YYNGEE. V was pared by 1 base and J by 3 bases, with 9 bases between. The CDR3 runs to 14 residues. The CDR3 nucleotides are TGTGCCAGCAGCGTAATGGGAGGTACAGATACGCAGTATTTT. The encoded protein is CASSVMGGTDTQYF.

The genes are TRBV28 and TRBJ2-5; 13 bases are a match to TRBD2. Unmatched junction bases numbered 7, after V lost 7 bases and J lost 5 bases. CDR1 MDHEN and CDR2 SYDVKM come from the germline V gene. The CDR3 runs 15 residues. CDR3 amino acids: CASTTGTSGTETQYF. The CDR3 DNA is TGTGCCAGCACAACTGGGACTAGCGGGACGGAGACCCAGTACTTC.

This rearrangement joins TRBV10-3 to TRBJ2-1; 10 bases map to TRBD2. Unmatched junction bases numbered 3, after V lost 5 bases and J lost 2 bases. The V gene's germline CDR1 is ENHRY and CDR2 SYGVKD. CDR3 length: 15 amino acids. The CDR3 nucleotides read TGTGCCATCAGTTCCACTAGCGGGACCTACAATGAGCAGTTCTTC. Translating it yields CAISSTSGTYNEQFF.

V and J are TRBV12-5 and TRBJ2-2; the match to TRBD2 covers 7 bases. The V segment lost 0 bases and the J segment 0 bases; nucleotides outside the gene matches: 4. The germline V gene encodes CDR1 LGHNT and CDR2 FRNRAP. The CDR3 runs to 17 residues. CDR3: CASGLVVSGSNTGELFF. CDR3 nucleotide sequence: TGTGCTAGTGGTTTGGTAGTTAGCGGGTCGAACACCGGGGAGCTGTTTTTT.

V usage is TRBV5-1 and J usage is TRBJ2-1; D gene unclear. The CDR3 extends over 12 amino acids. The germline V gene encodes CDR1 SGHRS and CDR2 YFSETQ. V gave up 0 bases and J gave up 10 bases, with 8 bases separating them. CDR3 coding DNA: TGCGCCAGCAGCTTGGACACTTCGGAGCAGTTCTTC. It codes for CASSLDTSEQFF. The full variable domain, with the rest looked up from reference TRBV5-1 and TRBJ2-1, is KAGVTQTPRYLIKTRGQQVTLSCSPISGHRSVSWYQQTPGQGLQFLFEYFSETQRNKGNFPGRFSGRQFSNSRSEMNVSTLELGDSALYLCASSLDTSEQFFGPGTRLTVL.

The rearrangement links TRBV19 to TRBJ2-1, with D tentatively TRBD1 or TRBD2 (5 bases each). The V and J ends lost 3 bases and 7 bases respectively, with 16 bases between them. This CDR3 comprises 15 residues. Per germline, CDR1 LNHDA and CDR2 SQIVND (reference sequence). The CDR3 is CASSIGTTRGNEQFF. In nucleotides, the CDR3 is TGTGCCAGTAGTATCGGGACCACCCGAGGGAATGAGCAGTTCTTC.

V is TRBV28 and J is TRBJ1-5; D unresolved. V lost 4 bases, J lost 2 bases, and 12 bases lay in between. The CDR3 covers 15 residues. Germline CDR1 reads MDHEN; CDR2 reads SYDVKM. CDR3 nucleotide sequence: TGTGCCAGCAGTTCACCCCAGGAAGGCAATCAGCCCCAGCATTTT. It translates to CASSSPQEGNQPQHF.

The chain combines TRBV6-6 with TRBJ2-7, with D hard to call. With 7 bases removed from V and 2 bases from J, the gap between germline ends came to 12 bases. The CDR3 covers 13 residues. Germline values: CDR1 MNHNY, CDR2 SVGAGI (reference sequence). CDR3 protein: CASTIGQPYEQYF. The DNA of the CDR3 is TGTGCCAGCACAATCGGGCAGCCCTACGAGCAGTACTTC.

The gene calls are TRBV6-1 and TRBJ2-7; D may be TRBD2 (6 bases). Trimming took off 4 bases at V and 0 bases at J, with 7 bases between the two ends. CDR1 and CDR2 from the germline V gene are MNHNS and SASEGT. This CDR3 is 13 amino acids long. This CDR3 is CASSVEGSYEQYF. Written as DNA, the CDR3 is TGTGCCAGCAGTGTGGAGGGCTCCTACGAGCAGTACTTC.